Included here is one T cell receptor (beta chain) sequence, with context. The target of this receptor is not known. Nothing much larger sits one base from this clone, and base qualities are not available. The trial excluded patients who had a history of autoimmune disease or were on systemic immunosuppression. In every dose cohort, peripheral blood was drawn for TCR sequencing at baseline, cycle 4 day 1, and cycle 7 day 1. The samples were drawn from a first-in-human, open-label, multicenter phase I dose-escalation trial of ivuxolimab. Adults with locally advanced or metastatic head and neck squamous cell, hepatocellular, melanoma or renal cell carcinoma were enrolled in the trial. Before TCR sequencing, CD4+ T cells and CD8+ T cells were sorted from peripheral blood as separate populations. The data derive from a study of OX40 agonist ivuxolimab in advanced cancers. Background on the whole study: Ivuxolimab was an agonistic, fully human IgG2 monoclonal antibody directed against OX40 (CD134), a costimulatory receptor. Intravenous ivuxolimab was administered to patients every 2 weeks at six dose levels: 0.01, 0.1, 0.3, 1.5, 3 and 10 mg/kg. Patients were allowed to have had prior anti-PD-1, anti-PD-L1 or anti-CTLA-4 therapy, and 40% of the dose-escalation patients had previously received checkpoint inhibitors. The purpose of peripheral TCRbeta sequencing was to test whether ivuxolimab changed TCR sequence diversity and led to clonal T-cell expansion. In the dose-escalation cohort, 70% to 90% of patients were male, and the mean age was 60 years with a range of roughly 23 to 90. Partial responses occurred in three dose-escalation patients, of whom one had hepatocellular carcinoma and two had cutaneous melanoma. The paper describes the monotherapy dose-escalation part (N of about 54 patients) of the phase I trial of ivuxolimab. Among the roughly 52 dose-escalation patients, around 19 had hepatocellular carcinoma, approximately 15 melanoma, 9 renal cell carcinoma and 9 head and neck cancer. Summary of the overall study and its limitations: Low levels of normalized T-cell clonal expansion were also seen in some patients who did not respond. Which antigens the clonally expanded peripheral T cells were specific for was not determined. At doses from 0.1 to 3.0 mg/kg, clonal expansion was seen in both CD4+ and CD8+ blood T cells between baseline and week 6. In the 0.1-3.0 mg/kg groups, partial responders had among the lowest normalized peripheral clonal expansion, particularly in CD8+ T cells. After ivuxolimab, more expanded clones were found on average in CD8+ T cells than in CD4+ T cells.

To sequence the TCRbeta CDR3 region, genomic DNA was isolated from the sorted cells. The immunoSEQ Assay was used to sequence the TCRbeta CDR3 regions. TCRdb carries this immuneACCESS record with in-frame sequences only. Its versions omit some clonotypes, under half of them owing to an unresolved V gene in the studies checked, with the rest unexplained. The sample contains tens of thousands of clones, approximately 80% of them found a single time. Around 2% of the sample comes from the top ten. Its CDR3 holds 15 amino acids, cysteine through phenylalanine. Only the CDR3 DNA stays, 45 bases, in frame from base 1. The germline ends are 14 bases apart after V is trimmed by 4 bases and J by 4 bases. The germline V gene specifies MGHRA as CDR1 and YSYEKL as CDR2.

This sequence originates from an adult with an advanced solid tumor such as melanoma, head and neck, liver or kidney cancer. The sample was CD4+ or CD8+ T cells sorted from blood, taken in a trial of the OX40 agonist ivuxolimab. The chain employs TRBV4-1 and TRBJ2-1; there is no confident call for the D gene. The sequenced DNA is TGCGCCAGCAGCCTACTTGGCAACACTTACAATGAGCAGTTCTTC. This codes for CASSLLGNTYNEQFF.